Below are 19 T cell receptor beta chains sequenced from a single sample in a study of blood T cells in healthy people across ages. PCR was performed a second time for roughly 6 to 12 cycles using a sample-barcoded 5' primer and a J-beta primer mix. Each CDR3 protein is one row after TCRdb ran MiXCR on the 5' RACE reads. The sample consists of 850,000 to 1,100,000 distinct CDR3 sequences, about two fifths of them appearing once. The sequenced material came from blood. The origin of the receptors is a man younger than 30 in good health.

The rearrangement links TRBV7-9 to TRBJ1-4, with 10 nucleotides matching TRBD1. The CDR3 spans 14 residues. V dropped 5 bases and J dropped 8; count of bases not matched to a gene: 5. CDR1 and CDR2 from the germline V gene are SEHNR and FQNEAQ (reference sequence). CDR3 in DNA: TGTGCCAGCAGCCAGACAGGGGGCCAAGAAAAACTGTTTTTT. Translating gives CASSQTGGQEKLFF.

Only a few counts were recorded for this clonotype. V usage is TRBV25-1 and J usage is TRBJ1-2, with D uncertain. Deletions cut 10 bases from V and 7 bases from J, with 16 bases between. The CDR3 has 12 residues. CDR1 is MGHDK and CDR2 is SYGVNS in the germline V gene. CDR3 bases: TGTGCCACCACGGGCCCGGCGGGTGGCTACACCTTC. It encodes CATTGPAGGYTF.

This clonotype has a count of ten or more. The V and J genes are TRBV9 and TRBJ1-2, with no clear D. Germline V lookup: CDR1 SGDLS, CDR2 YYNGEE. V dropped 0 bases and J dropped 1 base, with 7 bases sitting between them. This CDR3 is built from 14 residues. CDR3 sequence reads: CASSVGSSNYGYTF. In DNA form, the CDR3 reads TGTGCCAGCAGCGTAGGATCCAGTAACTATGGCTACACCTTC.

V usage is TRBV28 and J usage is TRBJ2-5, with 9 bases that match TRBD1. The end of the DNA fits TRBJ2-7 better, so the J call may be wrong. Germline V gives CDR1 MDHEN, CDR2 SYDVKM. The CDR3 runs to 14 residues. This CDR3 is CASQGTGKNYEQYV. CDR3 coding DNA: TGTGCCAGTCAAGGGACAGGGAAAAACTACGAGCAGTACGTC.

In its sample, this clonotype was seen a few times. The rearrangement joins TRBV4-1 to TRBJ1-1; D uncertain. The CDR3 runs 15 residues. Germline V gene data show CDR1 as MGHRA and CDR2 as YSYEKL. Trimming took 0 bases from V and 13 from J, leaving 21 bases between them. The CDR3 spells CASSQDPPSPGAVFF. As DNA, the CDR3 is TGCGCCAGCAGCCAAGATCCACCGTCACCGGGCGCAGTTTTCTTT.

The chain joins TRBV2 to TRBJ1-1; D may be TRBD1 (5 bases). From germline, CDR1 is SNHLY and CDR2 FYNNEI. V lost 4 bases and J lost 4, with 10 bases in between. The CDR3 has 13 amino acids. CDR3 sequence reads: CASSVSGTTEAFF. The CDR3 nucleotides are TGTGCCAGCAGTGTCTCGGGGACCACTGAAGCTTTCTTT.

This chain uses TRBV5-6 with TRBJ2-1; 13 bases line up with TRBD2. The germline V gene encodes CDR1 SGHDT and CDR2 YYEEEE. The trim removed 4 bases at V and 9 bases at J, leaving 7 bases unmatched. The CDR3 runs 15 residues. CDR3: CASSPRTSGGTEQFF. The CDR3 region has the DNA TGTGCCAGCAGCCCCCGGACTAGCGGGGGAACTGAGCAGTTCTTC. The variable domain in full, with the rest retrieved from reference TRBV5-6 and TRBJ2-1, is DAGVTQSPTHLIKTRGQQVTLRCSPKSGHDTVSWYQQALGQGPQFIFQYYEEEERQRGNFPDRFSGHQFPNYSSELNVNALLLGDSALYLCASSPRTSGGTEQFFGPGTRLTVL.

This clonotype showed up just a few times. This could be a read error, since a much larger clone is one nucleotide away. V is TRBV12-3 or TRBV12-4 and J is TRBJ2-7; D gene unclear. With 6 bases removed from V and 7 bases from J, the gap between germline ends came to 10 bases. The CDR3 has 11 amino acids. The CDR3, as DNA: TGTGCCAGCAGCTACTTAAATGAGCAGTACTTC. This translates into CASSYLNEQYF.

This clonotype was picked up a small number of times. This chain joins TRBV6-5 and TRBJ1-1; D might be TRBD1 (6 bases). The CDR3 is 15 amino acids. Germline-derived CDR1 and CDR2 are MNHEY and SVGAGI. The V end was cut by 5 bases, the J end by 4 bases, with 17 bases between. The CDR3 region has the DNA TGTGCCAGCAGTACTCAGGGGCGGGGAGTCACTGAAGCTTTCTTT. Its translation is CASSTQGRGVTEAFF.

The chain carries TRBV28 and TRBJ2-1; the match to TRBD2 covers 11 bases. CDR1 and CDR2 from the germline V gene are MDHEN and SYDVKM. The length of the CDR3 is 14 residues. V lost 7 bases and J lost 7; bases outside the gene matches: 6. The CDR3 DNA is TGTGCCAGCACCTTAGCGGGGGGGCGGAATGAGCAGTTCTTC. Its translation: CASTLAGGRNEQFF.

As to this clonotype: A read error may account for a junction end that differs from germline. The genes are TRBV14 and TRBJ2-1; D is tentatively TRBD1 or TRBD2 (5 bases each). The germline gives CDR1 SGHDN, CDR2 FVKESK. This CDR3 is built from 14 residues. For the CDR3, the DNA is TGTGCCAGCGACTTGGGGACCAACTACAATGAGCGGTTCTTC. Encoded protein: CASDLGTNYNERFF.

CDR3 DNA sequence: TGTGCCAGCAGCTTAGCCGGACAGGCATCTGGAAACACCATATATTTT. Protein: CASSLAGQASGNTIYF. The rearrangement links TRBV7-9 to TRBJ1-3; TRBD1 matches 7 bases. Germline-derived CDR1 and CDR2 are SEHNR and FQNEAQ (reference sequence). The CDR3 has 16 amino acids. V trimming: 0 bases; J trimming: 1 base; junction bases outside the gene matches: 3.

This chain connects TRBV18 to TRBJ2-3; the D gene is possibly TRBD2 (5 bases). Germline V gene data show CDR1 as KGHSH and CDR2 as LQKENI. This CDR3 contains 14 residues. Deletions cut 6 bases from V and 8 bases from J, with 18 bases between. CDR3 protein: CASSVILREGTQYF. In DNA, the CDR3 is TGTGCCAGCTCCGTTATCCTTCGTGAGGGTACGCAGTATTTT.

As DNA, the CDR3 is TGTGCCAGCAGCCGGATACAGGACAGATCCAATGAGCAGTTCTTC. Protein sequence: CASSRIQDRSNEQFF. The chain carries TRBV14 and TRBJ2-1; tentative D call: TRBD1 (6 bases). Germline assignment: CDR1 SGHDN and CDR2 FVKESK. The ends were cut back, 4 bases at V and 6 bases at J, with 16 bases in the middle. This CDR3 spans 15 amino acids.

This clonotype was detected ten times or more. This clone may be a read error of a much larger clone one base away. This chain connects TRBV28 to TRBJ1-4, with a possible D match to TRBD1 (5 bases). V lost 7 bases and J lost 10, with 13 bases in between. Germline V gives CDR1 MDHEN, CDR2 SYDVKM. The length of the CDR3 is 12 residues. CDR3 residues: CASTTGGGKLFF. CDR3 bases: TGTGCCAGCACCACGGGGGGTGGAAAACTGTTTTTT.

In this sample, this clonotype turned up a few times. This chain links TRBV10-3 with TRBJ2-3; perhaps TRBD2 as D (6 bases). CDR1 is ENHRY, CDR2 SYGVKD, per germline. Trimming pared 2 bases from V and 2 bases from J, leaving 8 bases between. This CDR3 comprises 14 residues. The CDR3 spells CAISEGGITDTQYF. The CDR3 bases are TGTGCCATCAGTGAGGGAGGGATCACAGATACGCAGTATTTT.

This clonotype has only a few counts. The CDR3 nucleotides read TGTGCCAGCCTCCGGGGAGATTCCGAGGCTTTCTTT. Protein product: CASLRGDSEAFF. The J gene is TRBJ1-1, the V gene TRBV7-9; no definite D call. Germline loops: CDR1 SEHNR, CDR2 FQNEAQ (reference sequence). The CDR3 covers 12 residues. The V end was cut by 8 bases, the J end by 11 bases, with 18 bases between.

On this clonotype itself: Mismatch with germline at one junction end may stem from a read error. The chain recombines TRBV6-2 or TRBV6-3 with TRBJ1-2; 8 positions match TRBD1. This CDR3 has 21 amino acids. CDR1 is MNHEY and CDR2 is SVGEGT in the germline V gene. CDR3 coding DNA: TGTGCCAGCAGTTACTACGGGGGCGACAGGGGACCTCTCTATCGGAACTATGGCTGCACCTTC. Translating gives CASSYYGGDRGPLYRNYGCTF.

This clonotype showed up just a few times. The rearrangement uses TRBV5-1 and TRBJ2-4; no reliable D call. V lost 0 bases, J lost 9 bases, and 13 bases lay in between. Germline loops: CDR1 SGHRS, CDR2 YFSETQ. The CDR3 runs 14 residues. CDR3 sequence: CASSLGGDIGIQYF. CDR3 DNA: TGCGCCAGCAGCTTGGGTGGAGACATCGGCATTCAGTACTTC.